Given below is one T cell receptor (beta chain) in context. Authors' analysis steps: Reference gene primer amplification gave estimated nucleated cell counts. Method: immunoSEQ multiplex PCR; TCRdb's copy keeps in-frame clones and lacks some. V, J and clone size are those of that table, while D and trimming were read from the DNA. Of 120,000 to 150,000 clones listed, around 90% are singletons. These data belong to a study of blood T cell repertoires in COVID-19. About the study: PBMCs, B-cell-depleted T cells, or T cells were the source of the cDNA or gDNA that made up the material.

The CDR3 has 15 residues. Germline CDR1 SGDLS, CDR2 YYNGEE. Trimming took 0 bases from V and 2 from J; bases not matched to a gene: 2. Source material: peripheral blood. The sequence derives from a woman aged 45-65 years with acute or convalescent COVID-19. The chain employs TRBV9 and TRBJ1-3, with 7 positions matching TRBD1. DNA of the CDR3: TGTGCCAGCAGCGTAGGAGGGGGCACTGGAAACACCATATATTTT. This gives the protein CASSVGGGTGNTIYF. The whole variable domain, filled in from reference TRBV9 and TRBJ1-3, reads DSGVTQTPKHLITATGQRVTLRCSPRSGDLSVYWYQQSLDQGLQFLIQYYNGEERAKGNILERFSAQQFPDLHSELNLSSLELGDSALYFCASSVGGGTGNTIYFGEGSWLTVV.